A single sample gave rise to the 16 T cell receptor beta chains below, sequenced in a study of graft-versus-host responses after intestinal transplantation. Antigens for these TCRs are unknown. Measured with immunoSEQ multiplex PCR; TCRdb has only the in-frame clones, and not every one. This sample has some 130,000 clones, with 95% found just once. The sequencing here drew on unstimulated CD8+ T cells sorted from spleen or lymph node cells, taken before intestinal transplant. These receptors were taken from a human donor who received an intestinal transplant.

The rearrangement joins TRBV27 to TRBJ2-5; D remains ambiguous. Germline V lookup: CDR1 MNHEY, CDR2 SMNVEV (reference sequence). This CDR3 is built from 13 residues. V was trimmed by 2 bases and J by 3 bases, leaving 7 bases between them. The DNA for the CDR3 is TGTGCCAGCAGTTTAGCCCCTAAAGAGACCCAGTACTTC. This sequence encodes CASSLAPKETQYF.

The chain employs TRBV21-1 and TRBJ2-3; the table's D call, TRBD1, has no DNA check behind it. TRBV21-1 is termed a pseudogene. The CDR3 covers 13 residues. This chain's CDR3 is CASSRGSTDTQYF. CDR3 bases: TGTGCCAGCAGCAGGGGCAGCACAGATACGCAGTATTTT.

This chain uses TRBV7-9 with TRBJ1-5, with D perhaps TRBD1 (5 bases). With 5 bases removed from V and 1 base from J, the gap between germline ends came to 9 bases. The CDR3 is 14 residues long. The germline CDR1 and CDR2 sequences are SEHNR and FQNEAQ (reference sequence). In nucleotides, the CDR3 is TGTGCCAGCAGCGGGGGAGGAAGCAATCAGCCCCAGCATTTT. Amino acids: CASSGGGSNQPQHF.

The rearrangement links TRBV29-1 to TRBJ1-3; D uncertain. CDR3 length equals 11 residues. Trimming removed 6 bases at V and 4 bases at J, with 7 bases between. CDR1 is SQVTM, CDR2 ANQGSEA, per germline. The CDR3 DNA reads as TGCAGCGTCCCAAAGGGAAACACCATATATTTT. Amino acids: CSVPKGNTIYF.

This chain links TRBV5-6 with TRBJ1-5, with 7 bases identical to TRBD1. Unmatched junction bases numbered 8, after V lost 4 bases and J lost 7 bases. Germline CDR1 SGHDT, CDR2 YYEEEE. The CDR3 is 14 residues long. This CDR3 is CASSTGEGGQPQHF. CDR3 bases: TGTGCCAGCAGCACAGGGGAAGGGGGCCAGCCCCAGCATTTT.

V gene TRBV7-9 combines with J gene TRBJ2-1, with TRBD2 matching over 13 bases. Trimming removed 6 bases from V and 7 bases from J; junction bases left unmatched: 3. This CDR3 region has 14 residues. Germline values: CDR1 SEHNR, CDR2 FQNEAQ (reference sequence). The CDR3 region is CASSLTSGRNEQFF. DNA for the CDR3: TGTGCCAGCAGTTTGACTAGCGGGAGGAATGAGCAGTTCTTC.

V usage is TRBV4-1 and J usage is TRBJ2-7, with D unclear. Germline CDR1 MGHRA, CDR2 YSYEKL. The CDR3 runs 13 residues. Trimming cost V 1 base and J 5 bases, with 9 bases left between them. CDR3 loop: CASSQVLLHEQYF. The CDR3 nucleotides read TGCGCCAGCAGCCAAGTCCTCCTCCACGAGCAGTACTTC.

The rearrangement links TRBV19 to TRBJ1-2, with a weak D call TRBD1 (6 bases). This CDR3 has 15 residues. CDR1 LNHDA and CDR2 SQIVND come from the germline V gene (reference sequence). Trimming left V 0 bases short and J 2 bases short, with 10 bases between. The CDR3 coding sequence is TGTGCCAGTAGTATAGAATCAGGGGAGAACTATGGCTACACCTTC. Translated: CASSIESGENYGYTF.

In this sample, this clone turned up a few times. V gene TRBV7-8 combines with J gene TRBJ2-7; 13 nucleotides match TRBD2. The CDR3 is 18 residues long. Trimming removed 4 bases from V and 2 bases from J; junction bases left unmatched: 11. Germline CDR1 reads SGHVS; CDR2 reads FQNEAQ. The CDR3 DNA reads as TGTGCCAGCAGCTCCCGACTAGCGGGAGGAACTGGGGCCTACGAGCAGTACTTC. It yields the protein CASSSRLAGGTGAYEQYF.

The rearrangement uses TRBV5-4 and TRBJ1-3; TRBD1 matches 8 bases. The CDR3 consists of 16 residues. The germline gives CDR1 SGHNT, CDR2 YYREEE (reference sequence). After removal of 4 bases from V and 0 bases from J, the junction contained 6 bases not matched to a gene. CDR3 in DNA: TGTGCCAGCAGCAAGGACAGGGACTACTCTGGAAACACCATATATTTT. Translated, it gives CASSKDRDYSGNTIYF. Drawing the rest from reference TRBV5-4 and TRBJ1-3, the complete variable domain is ETGVTQSPTHLIKTRGQQVTLRCSSQSGHNTVSWYQQALGQGPQFIFQYYREEENGRGNFPPRFSGLQFPNYSSELNVNALELDDSALYLCASSKDRDYSGNTIYFGEGSWLTVV.

The J gene is TRBJ2-3, the V gene TRBV4-1; 8 bases agree with TRBD2. Germline trimming cut 4 bases from V and 7 bases from J; bases unmatched to any gene: 13. The germline V gene encodes CDR1 MGHRA and CDR2 YSYEKL. CDR3 size: 16 residues. The CDR3 sequence: CASSREGSGSGYTQYF. The CDR3 region has the DNA TGCGCCAGCAGCCGAGAGGGAAGCGGGAGTGGGTATACGCAGTATTTT.

This clone was observed once. The rearrangement joins TRBV6-4 to TRBJ2-3; D may be TRBD2 (6 bases). Germline-derived CDR1 and CDR2 are MRHNA and SNTAGT. Trimming cost V 7 bases and J 6 bases, with 26 bases left between them. The CDR3 is made up of 17 amino acids. CDR3 region: CASMRWGPRERADTQYF. The CDR3 nucleotides are TGTGCCAGCATGCGATGGGGACCACGGGAGAGGGCGGATACGCAGTATTTT.

The chain couples TRBV11-2 to TRBJ1-4, with D possibly matching TRBD1 (6 bases). The V gene lost 7 bases and the J gene lost 10 bases, with 19 bases spanning the gap. The CDR3 covers 14 residues. Per the germline V gene, CDR1 is SGHAT and CDR2 is FQNNGV. CDR3 in amino acids: CASTRPGQRGKLFF. The CDR3 DNA reads as TGTGCCAGCACTCGGCCGGGACAAAGAGGAAAACTGTTTTTT.

The chain has TRBV6-5 and TRBJ1-2; D not resolved. From germline, CDR1 is MNHEY and CDR2 SVGAGI. The CDR3 contains 11 residues. V dropped 8 bases and J dropped 8 bases, with 12 bases sitting between them. CDR3 protein: CASQAGGGYTF. Written as DNA, the CDR3 is TGTGCCAGCCAGGCGGGAGGCGGCTACACCTTC.

This chain uses TRBV5-1 with TRBJ1-1; TRBD1 aligns across 7 bases. CDR1 SGHRS and CDR2 YFSETQ come from the germline V gene. The CDR3 is 12 amino acids. After removal of 3 bases from V and 6 bases from J, the junction contained 2 bases not matched to a gene. The CDR3 sequence: CASSYTGAEAFF. The CDR3 region has the DNA TGCGCCAGCAGCTACACAGGGGCTGAAGCTTTCTTT.

The chain carries TRBV6-1 and TRBJ2-1; D is perhaps TRBD2 (5 bases). Between the trimmed V and J ends, which lost 4 bases and 1 base, there was a span of 5 bases. CDR3 length: 13 amino acids. Germline-derived CDR1 and CDR2 are MNHNS and SASEGT. The CDR3 bases are TGTGCCAGCAGTGGACTATCCTACAATGAGCAGTTCTTC. Amino acids: CASSGLSYNEQFF.